This TCR beta chain was recovered during a study of CD8 T cells in ankylosing spondylitis. As concerns this clonotype: The antigen is undetermined.

Study-wide results and caveats: Made up of eight or nine highly homologous variants, a TCR beta motif appeared characteristic of ankylosing spondylitis blood.

J gave up 4 bases and V 6 bases, and 7 bases lay outside the gene matches. The CDR3 length is 15 residues. MiXCR was run by TCRdb on the 5' RACE reads, yielding one entry per CDR3 protein. This sample has around 440,000 distinct CDR3 sequences, with under 20% found just once. The chain carries TRBV12-3 or TRBV12-4 and TRBJ2-3, with 10 bases matching TRBD2. This receptor was identified in a male donor with ankylosing spondylitis. The sequenced sample was blood, either unsorted or a sorted T cell fraction (not recorded which). CDR3 in DNA: TGTGCCAGCAGGCAAGCCAGCGGGGGGGCAGATACGCAGTATTTT. Translated, it gives CASRQASGGADTQYF.